This entry concerns a single TCR beta chain. The sample originates from a study of T cell responses to AZD1222 COVID-19 vaccine. The protocol was immunoSEQ multiplex PCR, while the TCRdb copy is restricted to in-frame clones and leaves out a portion. The table has about 94,000 clones, approximately 88% seen once. V lost 3 bases and J lost 1, with 15 bases in between. This CDR3 is built from 16 residues. Germline V gene lookup returns CDR1 LGHNA and CDR2 YSLEER. The sequencing used peripheral blood, collected 28 days after the second AZD1222 dose. V is TRBV4-3 and J is TRBJ2-5, with D tentatively TRBD1 or TRBD2 (5 bases each). The receptor was isolated from an adult who received the AZD1222 COVID-19 vaccine. The CDR3 nucleotides read TGCGCCAGCAGCCAGGGGAGCCGGCAGGGCCAAGAGACCCAGTACTTC. Translating gives CASSQGSRQGQETQYF.